Listed below are T cell receptor beta chains from one sample, sequenced in a study of shared T cell receptors in the human thymus. Libraries were prepared by immunoSEQ multiplex PCR; TCRdb keeps only in-frame clonotypes and omits some of them. This table has over 350,000 clones, 95% appearing once. The sample comprised thymocytes. The receptors here all came from a human donor. Each CDR3 is given with its conserved first and last residue. Each record gives: V gene, CDR3 length, clone size, J gene, D gene, CDR3 DNA, CDR3 protein. The D gene is left open where the match is weak. Expanded clones are given a class, and other clones once, few, many or no size at all.

TRBV23-1	14	-	TRBJ2-3	TRBD1	TGCGCCAGCTTTACAGGGGGTTCCCCAGATACGCAGTATTTT	CASFTGGSPDTQYF
TRBV7-9	13	-	TRBJ2-5	-	TGTGCCAGCAGCCCCGGGGTATTCGAGACCCAGTACTTC	CASSPGVFETQYF
TRBV19	18	-	TRBJ2-3	TRBD2	TGTGCCAGTAAGGGACTAGCGGGAGGGCCGGGCTACACAGATACGCAGTATTTT	CASKGLAGGPGYTDTQYF
TRBV7-6	15	-	TRBJ2-7	-	TGTGCCAGCAGCTTAGTGCAGGGGACCTCCTACGAGCAGTACTTC	CASSLVQGTSYEQYF
TRBV6-6	14	-	TRBJ2-3	-	TGTGCCAGCACCCCAAGCCCCCTAGTTAAGTCGCAGTATTTT	CASTPSPLVKSQYF
TRBV14	15	few	TRBJ1-5	TRBD1	TGTGCCAGCAGCCCCCGGGACAGGGGGCGGCAGCCCCAGCATTTT	CASSPRDRGRQPQHF
TRBV7-6	16	-	TRBJ2-1	TRBD1	TGTGCCAGCAGCAGGGACAGGGGGGGCTCCTACAATGAGCAGTTCTTC	CASSRDRGGSYNEQFF
TRBV30	13	-	TRBJ1-4	-	TGTGCCTGGAGTGGCAGGGGACCTGAAAAACTGTTTTTT	CAWSGRGPEKLFF
TRBV19	15	-	TRBJ2-7	-	TGTGCCAGTAGTATTGAAACAGGGAGGGTTGGCGAGCAGTACTTC	CASSIETGRVGEQYF
TRBV2	15	-	TRBJ1-3	TRBD1	TGTGCCAGCAGTGAAGGGGGTCAGGGGGTTACCACCATATATTTT	CASSEGGQGVTTIYF
TRBV9	18	once	TRBJ2-1	-	TGTGCCAGCAGCGTAGAGGAGGGGGCGGGAGGCCCGGGCAATGAGCAGTTCTTC	CASSVEEGAGGPGNEQFF
TRBV27	13	-	TRBJ2-7	-	TGTGCCAGCAGTTTTCCCCCCCATTGGGATTGGTACTTC	CASSFPPHWDWYF
TRBV27	18	-	TRBJ2-4	-	TGTGCCAGCAGTCTCCGCCCCCGGACGCACCAAGTGGGTAACATTCAGTACTTC	CASSLRPRTHQVGNIQYF
TRBV6-1	14	-	TRBJ2-5	TRBD1	TGTGCCAGCAGTAGACAGGGGGCTTGGGAGACCCAGTACTTC	CASSRQGAWETQYF
TRBV28	16	-	TRBJ1-5	TRBD1	TGTGCCAGCGGGGACAGCCCATGGGATAGCAATCAGCCCCAGCATTTT	CASGDSPWDSNQPQHF
TRBV11-3	14	few	TRBJ2-7	TRBD1	TGTGCCAGCAGTCTTGACAGGGGGCAAGTCGAGCAGTACTTC	CASSLDRGQVEQYF
TRBV7-2	12	-	TRBJ2-7	-	TGTGCCAGCAGCTTAGATGGCGGGGAGCAGTACTTC	CASSLDGGEQYF
TRBV28	15	-	TRBJ2-6	-	TGTGCCAGCAGCCCCCGCATCTCTGGGGCCAACGTCCTGACTTTC	CASSPRISGANVLTF
TRBV6-1	16	-	TRBJ1-2	TRBD1	TGTGCCAGCAGTGTTGGGACAGGGGGCGGCCTTTATGGCTACACCTTC	CASSVGTGGGLYGYTF
TRBV19	14	-	TRBJ1-2	-	TGTGCCAGTAGTATGGAAGAGGGGAGCTATGGCTACACCTTC	CASSMEEGSYGYTF
TRBV7-8	17	-	TRBJ1-5	TRBD1	TGTGCCAGCAGCTTAGAGGGGGTGACAGGGAGCTATCAGCCCCAGCATTTT	CASSLEGVTGSYQPQHF
TRBV27	14	-	TRBJ2-7	-	TGTGCCAGCAGTCCCTGTCAGAGCTCCTACGAGCAGTACTTC	CASSPCQSSYEQYF
TRBV7-9	14	-	TRBJ2-1	-	TGTGCCAGCAGCTTAACAGGGACACACAATGAGCAGTTCTTC	CASSLTGTHNEQFF
TRBV6-5	13	-	TRBJ2-1	TRBD2	TGTGCCAGCAGTGTAAGCGGGAGCAATGAGCAGTTCTTC	CASSVSGSNEQFF
TRBV9	14	-	TRBJ2-3	-	TGTGCCAGCAGCGTACTAATTTCCACAGATACGCAGTATTTT	CASSVLISTDTQYF
TRBV11-3	13	-	TRBJ2-3	-	TGTGCCAGCAGCTTAGAGGCCCTTGATACGCAGTATTTT	CASSLEALDTQYF
TRBV10-3	14	-	TRBJ1-3	-	TGTGCCATCAGTGCTGACAACTCTGGAAACACCATATATTTT	CAISADNSGNTIYF
TRBV30	13	-	TRBJ2-1	-	TGTGCCTGGAGCGGGACCACCTACAATGAGCAGTTCTTC	CAWSGTTYNEQFF
TRBV27	16	-	TRBJ1-6	-	TGTGCCAGCACTCCAGGGTTCAGCTCCTATAATTCACCCCTCCACTTT	CASTPGFSSYNSPLHF
TRBV15	17	-	TRBJ2-5	-	TGTGCCACCAGCAGCCCCAGGGGAATGACAGTAAAAGAGACCCAGTACTTC	CATSSPRGMTVKETQYF
TRBV11-2	11	-	TRBJ1-2	-	TGTGCCAGCAGCTTAGGGGTTGGCTACACCTTC	CASSLGVGYTF
TRBV27	13	once	TRBJ1-1	-	TGTGCCAGCAAGAGGGGTGGAAACACTGAAGCTTTCTTT	CASKRGGNTEAFF
TRBV7-2	15	once	TRBJ1-1	TRBD1	TGTGCCAGCAGCCATAAGGTAGGGGGCATTACTGAAGCTTTCTTT	CASSHKVGGITEAFF
TRBV28	12	-	TRBJ2-1	-	TGTGCCAGCAGTGGGCCGGACCCAGGGCCGTTCTTC	CASSGPDPGPFF